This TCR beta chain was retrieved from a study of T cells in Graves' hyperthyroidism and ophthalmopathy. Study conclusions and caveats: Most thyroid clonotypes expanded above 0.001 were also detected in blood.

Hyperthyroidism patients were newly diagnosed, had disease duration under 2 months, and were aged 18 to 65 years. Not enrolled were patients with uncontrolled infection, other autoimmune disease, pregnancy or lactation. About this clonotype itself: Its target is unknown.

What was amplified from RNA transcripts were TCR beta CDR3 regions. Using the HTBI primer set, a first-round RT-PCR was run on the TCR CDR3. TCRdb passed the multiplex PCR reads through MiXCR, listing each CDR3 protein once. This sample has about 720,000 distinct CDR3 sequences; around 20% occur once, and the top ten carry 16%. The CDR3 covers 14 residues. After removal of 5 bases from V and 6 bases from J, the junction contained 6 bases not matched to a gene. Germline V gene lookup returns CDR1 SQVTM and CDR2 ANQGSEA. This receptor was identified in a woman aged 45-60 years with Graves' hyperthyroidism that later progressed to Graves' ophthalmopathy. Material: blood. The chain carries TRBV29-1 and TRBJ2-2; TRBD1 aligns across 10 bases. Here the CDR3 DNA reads TGCAGCGTTAGCGGAGGACAGGGGGCCGGGGAGCTGTTTTTT. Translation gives CSVSGGQGAGELFF.